The entry below gives a single T cell receptor (beta chain) sequence along with its context. Produced via immunoSEQ multiplex PCR; TCRdb's table is partial and in-frame only. The sample contains 64,000 or so clones, about 96% of which appear only once. The sample originates from a study of technical replicates of blood from several donors. Germline V CDR1 and CDR2: MDHEN, SYDVKM. CDR3 length: 12 residues. The V gene lost 2 bases and the J gene lost 4 bases, with 5 bases spanning the gap. Input material: T cells isolated from PBMCs. The TCR comes from a human donor in good health. This rearrangement joins TRBV28 to TRBJ1-1, with D unresolved. CDR3 DNA: TGTGCCAGCAGTTTAATCAGCACTGAAGCTTTCTTT. It translates to CASSLISTEAFF. Looking up the rest from reference TRBV28 and TRBJ1-1 gives the full variable domain: DVKVTQSSRYLVKRTGEKVFLECVQDMDHENMFWYRQDPGLGLRLIYFSYDVKMKEKGDIPEGYSVSREKKERFSLILESASTNQTSMYLCASSLISTEAFFGQGTRLTVV.